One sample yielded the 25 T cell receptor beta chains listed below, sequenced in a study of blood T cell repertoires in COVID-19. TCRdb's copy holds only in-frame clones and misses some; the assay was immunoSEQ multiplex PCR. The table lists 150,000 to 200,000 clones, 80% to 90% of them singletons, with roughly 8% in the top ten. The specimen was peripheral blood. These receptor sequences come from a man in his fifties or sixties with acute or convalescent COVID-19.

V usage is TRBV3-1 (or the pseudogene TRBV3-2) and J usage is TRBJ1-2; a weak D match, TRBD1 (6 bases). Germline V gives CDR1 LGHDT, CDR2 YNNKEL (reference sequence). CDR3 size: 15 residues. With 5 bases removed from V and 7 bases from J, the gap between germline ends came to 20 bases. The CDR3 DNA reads TGTGCCAGCAGCGCCCGTGGGGGCAGGGCAAGTGGCTACACCTTC. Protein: CASSARGGRASGYTF.

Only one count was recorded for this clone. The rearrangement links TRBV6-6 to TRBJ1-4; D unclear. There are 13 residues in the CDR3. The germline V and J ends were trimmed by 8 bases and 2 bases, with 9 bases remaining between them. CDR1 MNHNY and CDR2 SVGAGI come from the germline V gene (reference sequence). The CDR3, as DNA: TGTGCCAGCCGCGGGCCTACTAATGAAAAACTGTTTTTT. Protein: CASRGPTNEKLFF.

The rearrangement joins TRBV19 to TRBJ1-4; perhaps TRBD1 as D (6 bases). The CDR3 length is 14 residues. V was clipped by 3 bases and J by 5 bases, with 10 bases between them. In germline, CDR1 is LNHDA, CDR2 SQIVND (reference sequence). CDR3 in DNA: TGTGCCAGTAGTATTTGGGGGCCAAATGAAAAACTGTTTTTT. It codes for CASSIWGPNEKLFF.

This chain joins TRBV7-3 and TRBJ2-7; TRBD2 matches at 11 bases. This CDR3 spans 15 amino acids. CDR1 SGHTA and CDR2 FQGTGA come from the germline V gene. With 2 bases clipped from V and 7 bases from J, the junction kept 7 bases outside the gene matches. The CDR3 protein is CASSLGTSGAREQYF. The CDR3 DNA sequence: TGTGCCAGCAGCTTAGGGACTAGCGGAGCGAGGGAGCAGTACTTC.

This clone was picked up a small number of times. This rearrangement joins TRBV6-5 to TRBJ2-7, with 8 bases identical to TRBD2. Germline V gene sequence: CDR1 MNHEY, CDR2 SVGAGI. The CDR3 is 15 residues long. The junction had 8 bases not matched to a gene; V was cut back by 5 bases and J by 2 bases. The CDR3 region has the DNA TGTGCCAGCAGTCATAGCGGGGACCCTACCTACGAGCAGTACTTC. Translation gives CASSHSGDPTYEQYF.

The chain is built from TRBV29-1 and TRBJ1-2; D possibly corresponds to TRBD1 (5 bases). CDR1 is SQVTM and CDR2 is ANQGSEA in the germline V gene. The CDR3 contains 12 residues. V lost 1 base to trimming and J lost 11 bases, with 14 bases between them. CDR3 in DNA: TGCAGCGTTGAAGGAGTCAGGGAAATTTACACCTTC. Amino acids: CSVEGVREIYTF.

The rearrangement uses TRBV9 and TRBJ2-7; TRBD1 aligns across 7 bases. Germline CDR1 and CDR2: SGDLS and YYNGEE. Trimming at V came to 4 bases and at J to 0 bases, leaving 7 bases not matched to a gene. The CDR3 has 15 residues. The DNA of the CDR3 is TGTGCCAGCAGCTTTAGGACAGGAAGCTCCTACGAGCAGTACTTC. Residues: CASSFRTGSSYEQYF.

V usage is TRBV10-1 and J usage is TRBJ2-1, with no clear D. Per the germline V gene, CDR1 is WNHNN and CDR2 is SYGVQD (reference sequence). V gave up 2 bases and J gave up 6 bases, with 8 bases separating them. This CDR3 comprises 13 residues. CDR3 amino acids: CASSEPVTNEQFF. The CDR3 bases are TGCGCCAGCAGTGAGCCAGTTACCAATGAGCAGTTCTTC.

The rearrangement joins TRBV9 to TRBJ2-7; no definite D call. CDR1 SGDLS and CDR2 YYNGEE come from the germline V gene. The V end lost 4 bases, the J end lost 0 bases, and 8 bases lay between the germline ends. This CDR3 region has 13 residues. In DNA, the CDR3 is TGTGCCAGCAGCCCTTTTCTCTCCTACGAGCAGTACTTC. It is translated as CASSPFLSYEQYF.

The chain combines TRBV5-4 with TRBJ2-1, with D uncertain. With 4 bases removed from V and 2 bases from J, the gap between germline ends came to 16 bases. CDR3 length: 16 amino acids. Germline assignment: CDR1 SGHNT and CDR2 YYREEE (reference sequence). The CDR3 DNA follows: TGTGCCAGCAGCCCCTTAGTACGTAACGCCTACAATGAGCAGTTCTTC. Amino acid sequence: CASSPLVRNAYNEQFF.

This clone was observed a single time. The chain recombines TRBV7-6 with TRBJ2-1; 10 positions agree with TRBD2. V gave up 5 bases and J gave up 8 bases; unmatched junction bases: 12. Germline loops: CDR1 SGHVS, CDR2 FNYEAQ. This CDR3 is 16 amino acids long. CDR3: CASSPQPSGSRDEQFF. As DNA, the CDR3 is TGTGCCAGCAGCCCTCAACCTAGCGGGAGTCGAGATGAGCAGTTCTTC.

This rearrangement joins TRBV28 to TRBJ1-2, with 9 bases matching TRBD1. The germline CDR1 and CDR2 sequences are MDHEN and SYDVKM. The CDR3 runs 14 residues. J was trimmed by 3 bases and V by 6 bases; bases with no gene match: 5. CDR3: CASSQGQGYYGYTF. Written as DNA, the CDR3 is TGTGCCAGCAGCCAAGGACAGGGGTACTATGGCTACACCTTC.

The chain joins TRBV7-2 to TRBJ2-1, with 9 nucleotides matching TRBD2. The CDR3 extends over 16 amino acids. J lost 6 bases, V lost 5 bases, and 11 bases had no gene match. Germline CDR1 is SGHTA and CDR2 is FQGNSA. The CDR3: CASSATSGLGGNEQFF. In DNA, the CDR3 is TGTGCCAGCAGCGCTACTAGCGGGCTGGGGGGCAATGAGCAGTTCTTC.

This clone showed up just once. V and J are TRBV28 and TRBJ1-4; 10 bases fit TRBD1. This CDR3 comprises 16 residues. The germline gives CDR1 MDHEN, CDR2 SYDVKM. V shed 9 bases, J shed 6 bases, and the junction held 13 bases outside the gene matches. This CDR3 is CASTGTGALNYEKLFF. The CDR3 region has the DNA TGTGCCAGTACTGGGACAGGGGCGTTAAATTATGAAAAACTGTTTTTT. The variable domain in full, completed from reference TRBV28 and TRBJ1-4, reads DVKVTQSSRYLVKRTGEKVFLECVQDMDHENMFWYRQDPGLGLRLIYFSYDVKMKEKGDIPEGYSVSREKKERFSLILESASTNQTSMYLCASTGTGALNYEKLFFGSGTQLSVL.

CDR3 DNA sequence: TGTGCCAGCAGCGTAGCAGGTAGTACGGGGGATACGCAGTATTTT. Translating gives CASSVAGSTGDTQYF. The chain links TRBV9 to TRBJ2-3, with a possible D match to TRBD2 (5 bases). The V gene lost 0 bases and the J gene lost 6 bases, with 14 bases spanning the gap. This CDR3 has 15 residues. CDR1 is SGDLS and CDR2 is YYNGEE in the germline V gene.

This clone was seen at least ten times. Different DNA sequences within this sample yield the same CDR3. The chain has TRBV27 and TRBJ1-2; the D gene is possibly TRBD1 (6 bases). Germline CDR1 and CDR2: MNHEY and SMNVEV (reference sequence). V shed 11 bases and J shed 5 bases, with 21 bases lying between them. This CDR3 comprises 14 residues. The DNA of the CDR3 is TGTGCCTCCCGGCCGAGACAGGACCTTTATGGCTACACCTTC. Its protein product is CASRPRQDLYGYTF.

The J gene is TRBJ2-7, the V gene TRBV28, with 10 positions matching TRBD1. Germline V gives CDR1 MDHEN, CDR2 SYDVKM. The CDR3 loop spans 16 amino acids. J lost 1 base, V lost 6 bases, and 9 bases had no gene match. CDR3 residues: CASRPTPGQGSYEQYF. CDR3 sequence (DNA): TGTGCCAGCAGACCCACCCCGGGACAGGGGTCCTACGAGCAGTACTTC.

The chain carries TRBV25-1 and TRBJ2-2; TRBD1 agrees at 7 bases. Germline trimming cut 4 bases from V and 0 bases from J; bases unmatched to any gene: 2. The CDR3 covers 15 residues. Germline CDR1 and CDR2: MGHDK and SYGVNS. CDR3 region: CASSVTGSNTGELFF. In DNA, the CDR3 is TGTGCCAGCAGTGTGACAGGGTCGAACACCGGGGAGCTGTTTTTT.

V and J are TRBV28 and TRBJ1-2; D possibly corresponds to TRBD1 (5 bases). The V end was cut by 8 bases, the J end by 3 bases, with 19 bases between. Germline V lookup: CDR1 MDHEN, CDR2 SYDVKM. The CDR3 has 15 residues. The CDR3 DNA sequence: TGTGCCAGCTTCACGGCGTTTTGGGGCCACTATGGCTACACCTTC. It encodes CASFTAFWGHYGYTF.

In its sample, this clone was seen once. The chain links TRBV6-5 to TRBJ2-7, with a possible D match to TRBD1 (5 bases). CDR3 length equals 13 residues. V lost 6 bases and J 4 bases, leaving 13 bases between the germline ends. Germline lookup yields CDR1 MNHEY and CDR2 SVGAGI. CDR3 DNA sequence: TGTGCCAGCAGATACGACAGAGATTACGAGCAGTACTTC. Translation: CASRYDRDYEQYF.

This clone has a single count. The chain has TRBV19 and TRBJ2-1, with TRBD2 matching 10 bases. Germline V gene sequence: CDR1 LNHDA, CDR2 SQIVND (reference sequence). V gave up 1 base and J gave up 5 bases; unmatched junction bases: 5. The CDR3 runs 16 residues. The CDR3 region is CASSIGWLAGDNEQFF. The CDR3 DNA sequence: TGTGCCAGTAGTATAGGTTGGCTAGCGGGGGACAATGAGCAGTTCTTC.

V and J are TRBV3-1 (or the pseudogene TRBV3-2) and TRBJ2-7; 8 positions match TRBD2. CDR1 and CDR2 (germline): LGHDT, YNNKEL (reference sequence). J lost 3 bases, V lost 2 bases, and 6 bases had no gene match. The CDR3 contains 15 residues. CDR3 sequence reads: CASSQYAGGDYEQYF. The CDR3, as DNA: TGTGCCAGCAGCCAATATGCGGGAGGCGACTACGAGCAGTACTTC.

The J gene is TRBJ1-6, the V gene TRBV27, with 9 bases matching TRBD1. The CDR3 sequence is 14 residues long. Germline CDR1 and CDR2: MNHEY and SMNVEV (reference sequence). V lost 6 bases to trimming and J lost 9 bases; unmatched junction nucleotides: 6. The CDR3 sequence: CASSPDRGFSPLHF. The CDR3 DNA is TGTGCCAGCAGCCCGGACAGGGGTTTTTCACCCCTCCACTTT.

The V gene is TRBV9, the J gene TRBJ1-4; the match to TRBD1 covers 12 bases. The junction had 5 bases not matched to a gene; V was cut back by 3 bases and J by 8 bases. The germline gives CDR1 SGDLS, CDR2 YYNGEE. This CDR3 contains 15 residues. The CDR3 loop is CASSGGQGAIEKLFF. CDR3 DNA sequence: TGTGCCAGCAGCGGGGGACAGGGGGCCATCGAAAAACTGTTTTTT.

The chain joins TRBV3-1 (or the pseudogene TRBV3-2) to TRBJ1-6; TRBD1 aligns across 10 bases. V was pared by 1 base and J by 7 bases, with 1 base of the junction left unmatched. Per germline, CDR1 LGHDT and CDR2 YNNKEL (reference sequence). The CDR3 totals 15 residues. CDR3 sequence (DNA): TGTGCCAGCAGCCAAGGACAGGGGGCCAATTCACCCCTCCACTTT. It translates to CASSQGQGANSPLHF.